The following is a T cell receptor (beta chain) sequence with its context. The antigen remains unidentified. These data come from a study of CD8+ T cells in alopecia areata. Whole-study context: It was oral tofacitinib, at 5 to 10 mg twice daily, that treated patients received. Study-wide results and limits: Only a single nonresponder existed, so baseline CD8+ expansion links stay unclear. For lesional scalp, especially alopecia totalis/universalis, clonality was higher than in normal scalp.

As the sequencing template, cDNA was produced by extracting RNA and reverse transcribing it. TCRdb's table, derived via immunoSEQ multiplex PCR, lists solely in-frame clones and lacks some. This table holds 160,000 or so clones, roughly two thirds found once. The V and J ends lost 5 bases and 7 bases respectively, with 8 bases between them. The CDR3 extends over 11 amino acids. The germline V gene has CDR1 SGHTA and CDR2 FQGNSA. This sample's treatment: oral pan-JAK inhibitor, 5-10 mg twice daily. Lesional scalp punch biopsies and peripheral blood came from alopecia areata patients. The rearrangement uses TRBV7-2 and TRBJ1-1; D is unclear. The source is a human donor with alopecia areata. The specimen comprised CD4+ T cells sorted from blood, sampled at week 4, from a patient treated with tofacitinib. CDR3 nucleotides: TGTGCCAGCAGCATACTTATTGAAGCTTTCTTT. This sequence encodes CASSILIEAFF.